Listed below are T cell receptor beta chains from one sample, sequenced in a study of T cell responses to AZD1222 COVID-19 vaccine. Profiling relied on immunoSEQ multiplex PCR, and the TCRdb table lists in-frame clones only, not all of them. The repertoire holds some 140,000 clones, with roughly 80% as singletons. The sequencing used peripheral blood, collected on day 0 of AZD1222 vaccination. The receptors originated from an adult in good health. The CDR3 runs from the conserved cysteine through the conserved F or W. The order of the fields is D gene, V gene, clone size, J gene, CDR3 protein, CDR3 DNA. A D gene is named only where the DNA matches it firmly. Clone size is given for some rows only: seen once, a few or many times, or a class if the clone is expanded.

>NA|TRBV18|NA|TRBJ1-1
CASSPDVLSRAFF
TGTGCCAGCTCACCGGATGTATTATCGCGAGCTTTCTTT
>TRBD1|TRBV18|NA|TRBJ1-5
CASSPQGEQPQHF
TGTGCCAGCTCACCCCAGGGGGAACAGCCCCAGCATTTT
>TRBD1|TRBV7-8|NA|TRBJ2-2
CASSYRDRVLNTGELFF
TGTGCCAGCAGCTACCGGGACAGGGTTCTGAACACCGGGGAGCTGTTTTTT
>TRBD1|TRBV27|NA|TRBJ1-2
CASSPQATGRGGYTF
TGTGCCAGCAGTCCCCAAGCGACAGGGCGTGGAGGCTACACCTTC
>NA|TRBV4-2|NA|TRBJ2-7
CASSQDGGSYEQYF
TGTGCCAGCAGCCAAGATGGTGGTTCCTACGAGCAGTACTTC
>TRBD1|TRBV27|once|TRBJ2-7
CASSDLTGGPYEQYF
TGTGCCAGCAGCGACCTTACAGGGGGCCCCTACGAGCAGTACTTC
>NA|TRBV29-1|NA|TRBJ1-2
CSVSGVIKGYGYTF
TGCAGCGTTTCAGGGGTGATCAAGGGATATGGCTACACCTTC
>NA|TRBV5-5|NA|TRBJ2-5
CASSLEDRFGTQYF
TGTGCCAGCAGCTTGGAGGATCGATTCGGGACCCAGTACTTC
>NA|TRBV7-2|NA|TRBJ1-3
CASSLIVGSGNTIYF
TGTGCCAGCAGCTTGATCGTGGGTTCTGGAAACACCATATATTTT
>NA|TRBV30|NA|TRBJ1-5
CAWSADQGTNQPQHF
TGTGCCTGGAGTGCCGATCAGGGGACGAATCAGCCCCAGCATTTT
>NA|TRBV30|NA|TRBJ1-5
CAWGSTRNQPQHF
TGTGCCTGGGGGTCAACTCGCAATCAGCCCCAGCATTTT
>TRBD1|TRBV18|few|TRBJ2-2
CASSPRTGGEFGELFF
TGTGCCAGCTCACCACGGACAGGGGGCGAATTCGGGGAGCTGTTTTTT
>NA|TRBV14|NA|TRBJ2-5
CASSYKQGGARETQYF
TGTGCCAGCAGCTATAAGCAAGGGGGGGCCAGAGAGACCCAGTACTTC
>NA|TRBV24-1|NA|TRBJ2-2
CATSSLGTFNTGELFF
TGTGCCACCAGTTCACTCGGGACATTCAACACCGGGGAGCTGTTTTTT
>NA|TRBV10-3|NA|TRBJ1-5
CAISESLERPQHF
TGTGCCATCAGTGAGTCCCTGGAGCGGCCCCAGCATTTT
>NA|TRBV10-3|NA|TRBJ2-1
CAISSAKEPYNEQFF
TGTGCCATCAGCTCAGCAAAGGAACCCTACAATGAGCAGTTCTTC
>TRBD1|TRBV28|NA|TRBJ2-7
CASSISGTGVEQYF
TGTGCCAGCAGTATTTCCGGGACAGGGGTCGAGCAGTACTTC
>TRBD2|TRBV19|once|TRBJ2-7
CASSNSGDSYEQYF
TGTGCCAGTAGTAACAGCGGGGACTCCTACGAGCAGTACTTC
>NA|TRBV19|once|TRBJ1-1
CASSIEGAGEAFF
TGTGCCAGTAGTATCGAAGGGGCAGGAGAAGCTTTCTTT
>NA|TRBV5-1|NA|TRBJ2-7
CASSLPTESYEQYF
TGCGCCAGCAGCTTGCCGACAGAATCCTACGAGCAGTACTTC
>NA|TRBV5-6|NA|TRBJ1-1
CASSFGGGETEAFF
TGTGCCAGCAGCTTTGGTGGGGGAGAAACTGAAGCTTTCTTT
>NA|TRBV27|NA|TRBJ1-2
CASSKDFRGYTF
NA
>NA|TRBV5-1|once|TRBJ1-2
CASSGGGGSNYGYTF
TGCGCCAGCAGCGGGGGTGGAGGATCTAACTATGGCTACACCTTC
>TRBD1|TRBV10-3|NA|TRBJ1-1
CAITARDRNTEAFF
TGTGCCATCACCGCCCGGGACAGAAACACTGAAGCTTTCTTT
>TRBD1|TRBV18|NA|TRBJ1-1
CASSPYNRGMNTEAFF
TGTGCCAGCTCACCGTACAACAGGGGAATGAACACTGAAGCTTTCTTT
>NA|TRBV27|NA|TRBJ1-6
CASSLRQYNSPLHF
TGTGCCAGCAGTTTGAGGCAGTATAATTCACCCCTCCACTTT
>NA|TRBV18|NA|TRBJ1-2
CASSPPTGRYGYTF
TGTGCCAGCTCCCCCCCGACAGGACGTTATGGCTACACCTTC
>TRBD1|TRBV4-2|NA|TRBJ1-1
CASSQALGQGAEAFF
TGTGCCAGCAGCCAAGCTTTGGGACAGGGGGCTGAAGCTTTCTTT
>NA|TRBV6-2/TRBV6-3|NA|TRBJ2-7
CASTPTRSGKGHEQYF
TGTGCCAGCACCCCAACGCGGTCAGGGAAGGGACACGAGCAGTACTTC
>TRBD1|TRBV6-6|NA|TRBJ2-1
CASSYGTDGGYNEQFF
TGTGCCAGCAGTTACGGGACAGACGGAGGATACAATGAGCAGTTCTTC
>NA|TRBV5-1|NA|TRBJ2-6
CASSLAPGANVLTF
TGCGCCAGCAGCTTGGCTCCTGGGGCCAACGTCCTGACTTTC
>NA|TRBV3-1/TRBV3-2|NA|TRBJ2-5
CASSQEFGPQETQYF
TGTGCCAGCAGCCAAGAATTCGGGCCTCAAGAGACCCAGTACTTC
>NA|TRBV6-1|NA|TRBJ1-5
CASSDLNRGPNQPQHF
TGTGCCAGCAGTGACCTAAATCGAGGGCCTAATCAGCCCCAGCATTTT
>TRBD1|TRBV10-3|many|TRBJ1-5
CAISEAGGNQPQHF
TGTGCCATCAGTGAGGCAGGGGGGAATCAGCCCCAGCATTTT
>TRBD1|TRBV7-3|NA|TRBJ2-2
CASSPTGGYTGELFF
TGTGCCAGCAGCCCTACAGGGGGGTACACCGGGGAGCTGTTTTTT
>TRBD1|TRBV2|NA|TRBJ2-2
CASRTGNTGELFF
TGTGCCAGTCGGACAGGGAACACCGGGGAGCTGTTTTTT
>TRBD1|TRBV19|few|TRBJ2-7
CASTPSGGKIDEQYF
TGTGCCAGTACCCCGTCAGGGGGCAAAATCGACGAGCAGTACTTC
>NA|TRBV5-1|NA|TRBJ1-1
CASSTDRPNTEAFF
TGCGCCAGCAGTACTGACAGACCGAACACTGAAGCTTTCTTT
>NA|TRBV24-1|NA|TRBJ2-4
CATSASGRLNIQYF
TGTGCCACCAGTGCCTCAGGCAGATTAAACATTCAGTACTTC
>TRBD2|TRBV7-9|NA|TRBJ2-2
CASSPPGGSNTGELFF
TGTGCCAGCAGCCCTCCGGGGGGATCGAACACCGGGGAGCTGTTTTTT
>NA|TRBV7-9|NA|TRBJ2-6
CASSRGVRGHPSGANVLTF
TGTGCCAGCAGCCGGGGGGTCAGGGGGCACCCATCTGGGGCCAACGTCCTGACTTTC
>NA|TRBV10-2|few|TRBJ1-1
CASSERQTNTEAFF
TGCGCCAGCAGTGAGAGACAGACGAACACTGAAGCTTTCTTT
>NA|TRBV2|NA|TRBJ1-2
CASSDGAGENYGYTF
TGTGCCAGCAGTGATGGGGCAGGGGAAAACTATGGCTACACCTTC
>TRBD2|TRBV6-6|NA|TRBJ2-3
CASSYQRGLDTQYF
TGTGCCAGCAGTTACCAGCGGGGTTTAGATACGCAGTATTTT
>TRBD1|TRBV6-5|NA|TRBJ1-5
CASSYLTGGTQPQHF
TGTGCCAGCAGTTACTTGACAGGGGGAACGCAGCCCCAGCATTTT
>TRBD2|TRBV10-3|NA|TRBJ2-3
CAISESGERGGDTQYF
TGTGCCATCAGTGAGTCGGGAGAGCGGGGGGGAGATACGCAGTATTTT
>NA|TRBV30|NA|TRBJ1-2
CAWRKGRGYTF
TGTGCCTGGAGGAAGGGGCGCGGCTACACCTTC
>NA|TRBV6-2/TRBV6-3|NA|TRBJ1-6
CASSYSLESSPLHF
TGTGCCAGCAGTTACTCGCTTGAAAGTTCACCCCTCCACTTT
>NA|TRBV4-1|NA|TRBJ2-7
CASSPQTGQFSYEQYF
TGCGCCAGCAGCCCGCAGACAGGCCAATTCTCCTACGAGCAGTACTTC
>NA|TRBV30|NA|TRBJ1-6
CAWEGGTLGALHF
TGTGCCTGGGAGGGAGGGACCCTAGGGGCCCTCCACTTT
>NA|TRBV5-4|NA|TRBJ1-1
CASSAGLRNTEAFF
TGTGCCAGCAGCGCGGGACTGCGGAACACTGAAGCTTTCTTT
>NA|TRBV30|NA|TRBJ1-4
CAWSVYREELFF
TGTGCCTGGAGTGTATACAGGGAGGAACTGTTTTTT
>NA|TRBV20-1|NA|TRBJ1-6
CSASGQPNSPLHF
TGCAGTGCTAGTGGGCAGCCGAATTCACCCCTCCACTTT
>NA|TRBV5-1|NA|TRBJ1-4
CASSLDMPNEKLFF
TGCGCCAGCAGCTTGGATATGCCTAATGAAAAACTGTTTTTT
>TRBD1|TRBV28|NA|TRBJ1-5
CASSFPRTGNNQPQHF
TGTGCCAGCAGTTTTCCCCGGACAGGGAACAATCAGCCCCAGCATTTT
>NA|TRBV3-1/TRBV3-2|NA|TRBJ1-1
CASSQRWGFASPAGADTEAFF
TGTGCCAGCAGCCAAAGGTGGGGTTTCGCGAGTCCCGCAGGGGCTGACACTGAAGCTTTCTTT
>TRBD1|TRBV24-1|NA|TRBJ1-1
CATRAPGTGNTEAFF
TGTGCCACCAGGGCCCCCGGGACAGGGAACACTGAAGCTTTCTTT
>NA|TRBV2|NA|TRBJ2-4
CASSERQEGIQYF
TGTGCCAGCAGTGAAAGACAGGAGGGCATTCAGTACTTC
>NA|TRBV7-2|NA|TRBJ2-2
CASSETGRGNTGELFF
TGTGCCAGCAGCGAAACAGGGAGGGGTAACACCGGGGAGCTGTTTTTT